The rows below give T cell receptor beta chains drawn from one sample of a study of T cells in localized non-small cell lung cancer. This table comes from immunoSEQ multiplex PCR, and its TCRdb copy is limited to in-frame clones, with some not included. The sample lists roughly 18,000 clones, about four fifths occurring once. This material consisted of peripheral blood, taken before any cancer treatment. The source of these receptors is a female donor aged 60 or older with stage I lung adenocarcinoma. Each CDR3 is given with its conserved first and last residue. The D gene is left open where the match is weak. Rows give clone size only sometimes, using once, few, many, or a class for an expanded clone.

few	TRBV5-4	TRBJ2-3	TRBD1	TGTGCCAGCAGCTTCGGACAGGGTGGAGGTGAAGATACGCAGTATTTT	CASSFGQGGGEDTQYF
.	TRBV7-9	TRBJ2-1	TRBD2	TGTGCCAGCAGCTTAAGCGGGGGGGCCGATGAGCAGTTCTTC	CASSLSGGADEQFF
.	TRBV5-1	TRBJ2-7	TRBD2	TGCGCCAGCAGCTTGGATGGAGCGGGGGGGCTCTACGAGCAGTACTTC	CASSLDGAGGLYEQYF
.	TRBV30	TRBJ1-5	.	TGTGCCTGGAGTGTAAAAGGCTTCGATCAGCCCCAGCATTTT	CAWSVKGFDQPQHF
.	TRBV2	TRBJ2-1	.	TGTGCCAGCAGATCTGGGGGGCATCAAGAGCAGTTCTTC	CASRSGGHQEQFF
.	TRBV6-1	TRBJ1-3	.	TGTGCCAGCAGTGAATGGGGCAGGGGTGCTGGAAACACCATATATTTT	CASSEWGRGAGNTIYF
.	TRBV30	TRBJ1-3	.	TGTGCCTCAAATAGTGGACAGTCAAATGGAAACACCATATATTTT	CASNSGQSNGNTIYF
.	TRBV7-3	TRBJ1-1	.	TGTGCCAGCAGCTCACAGGGGAACACTGAAGCTTTCTTT	CASSSQGNTEAFF
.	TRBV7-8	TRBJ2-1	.	TGTGCCAGCAGCACGGGACACTCCTCCTACAATGAGCAGTTCTTC	CASSTGHSSYNEQFF
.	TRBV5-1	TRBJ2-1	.	TGCGCCAGCAGCTTGGATCGCGGGGACATCGCCTACAATGAGCAGTTCTTC	CASSLDRGDIAYNEQFF
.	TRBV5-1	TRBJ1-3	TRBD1	TGCGCCAGCAGCCTAGGACAGGGGCGCCTTTCTGGAAACACCATATATTTT	CASSLGQGRLSGNTIYF
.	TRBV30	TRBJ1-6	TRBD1	TGTGCCTGGAAGCGTGGGACAGGGGATTCACCCCTCCACTTT	CAWKRGTGDSPLHF
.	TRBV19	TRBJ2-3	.	TGTGCCAGTAGCGTGGACAGCGCCACAGATACGCAGTATTTT	CASSVDSATDTQYF
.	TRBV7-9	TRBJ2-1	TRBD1	TGTGCCAGCAGCTCACACCAGGGACAGGGGGCAGGGGAGCAGTTCTTC	CASSSHQGQGAGEQFF
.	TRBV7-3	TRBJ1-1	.	TGTGCCAGCAGCTTATGGTCCCGGGGGACTGAAGCTTTCTTT	CASSLWSRGTEAFF
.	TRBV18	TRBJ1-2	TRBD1	TGTGCCAGCTCAGAAACAGGGGCCGTCAATAGCGGGGGCTACACCTTC	CASSETGAVNSGGYTF
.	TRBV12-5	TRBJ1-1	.	TGTGCTAGTGGTTCCCTCTCGGGGAAAGCTTTCTTT	CASGSLSGKAFF
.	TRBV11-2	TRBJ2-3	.	TGTGCCAGCAGCTCAGCCCACTCTCCTAGGGGAATCACAGATACGCAGTATTTT	CASSSAHSPRGITDTQYF
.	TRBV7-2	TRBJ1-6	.	TGTGCCAGCAGTCCCACAGGGAGAGCGACCTCACCCCTCCACTTT	CASSPTGRATSPLHF
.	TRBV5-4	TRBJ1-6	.	TGTGCCAGCAGCATAGACGGGAGCTCCTATAATTCACCCCTCCACTTT	CASSIDGSSYNSPLHF
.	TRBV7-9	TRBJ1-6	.	TGTGCCAGCAGCCCGCCGGGACACTATTCACCCCTCCACTTT	CASSPPGHYSPLHF
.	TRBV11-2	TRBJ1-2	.	TGTGCCAGCAGCTTAGGGCCTAGCTCAGGCGTTTTTAACTATGGCTACACCTTC	CASSLGPSSGVFNYGYTF
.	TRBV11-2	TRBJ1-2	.	TGTGCCAGCAGCTTATTGGGATGGGACCGAACTTACTATGGCTACACCTTC	CASSLLGWDRTYYGYTF
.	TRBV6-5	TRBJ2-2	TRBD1	TGTGCCAGCAGTTACTCGGGACAGGACACCGGGGAGCTGTTTTTT	CASSYSGQDTGELFF
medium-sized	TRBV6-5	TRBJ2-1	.	TGTGCCAGCAGTTACTCGAGCGAAGGGGGTAATGAGCAGTTCTTC	CASSYSSEGGNEQFF
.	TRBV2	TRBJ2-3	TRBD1	TGTGCCAGCAGTCCGGGACAGAGCACAGATACGCAGTATTTT	CASSPGQSTDTQYF
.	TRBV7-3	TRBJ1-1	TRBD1	TGTGCCAGCGGCGAAACAGGGGACACTGAAGCTTTCTTT	CASGETGDTEAFF
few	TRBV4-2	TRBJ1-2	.	TGTGCCAGCAGCCAAGATCGGGTGACCCTCTATGGCTACACCTTC	CASSQDRVTLYGYTF
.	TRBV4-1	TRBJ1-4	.	TGCGCCAGCAGCCATGGTGGTCGGGGTGGAGATGAAAAACTGTTTTTT	CASSHGGRGGDEKLFF
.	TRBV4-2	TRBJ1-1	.	TGTGCCAGCAGCCAAGATCAGGGTACCACTGAAGCTTTCTTT	CASSQDQGTTEAFF
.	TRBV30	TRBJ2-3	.	TGTGCCTGGAGTACCACAGGTGGAGCAGATACGCAGTATTTT	CAWSTTGGADTQYF